This TCR beta chain was captured in a study of blood T cells in healthy people across ages. Alongside a J-beta primer mix, a sample-barcoded 5' primer served in a second PCR lasting roughly 7 to 11 cycles. One entry per CDR3 protein results from TCRdb running MiXCR on the 5' RACE reads. Of almost 300,000 distinct CDR3 sequences listed, 25% to 30% are singletons. This clonotype was counted a few times. Aged roughly 6 to 95, donors were systemically healthy Caucasians from Russia. The CDR3 covers 13 residues. Germline assignment: CDR1 LGHNA and CDR2 YNFKEQ. Trimming removed 7 bases at V and 6 bases at J, with 16 bases between.

This sequence was found in a woman aged 70-85 years in good health. The chain recombines TRBV4-2 with TRBJ2-7, with D perhaps matching TRBD1 or TRBD2 (5 bases each). The specimen was blood. The CDR3 reads CASTAGAESEQYF. The CDR3 bases are TGTGCCAGCACCGCCGGGGCAGAAAGCGAGCAGTACTTC.